These T cell receptor beta chains were read from a single sample in a study of blood T cells in healthy people across ages. MiXCR, run by TCRdb on the 5' RACE reads, gives a single entry per CDR3 protein. The sample includes 1,800,000 or so distinct CDR3 sequences, about two fifths seen only once; the top ten take approximately 22%. Sequencing was done on a sample of blood. These TCRs come from a human donor in good health. Each CDR3 is given with its conserved first and last residue. Each record gives: V gene, J gene, clone size, D gene, CDR3 protein, CDR3 DNA. The D gene is left open where the match is weak. Some rows have no size entry. The others give once, few or many, or a class for an expanded clone.

v_gene: TRBV11-3
j_gene: TRBJ2-5
abundance: -
d_gene: -
CDR3aa: CASSLGVGANQETQYF
CDR3nt: TGTGCCAGCAGCTTAGGGGTCGGGGCGAACCAAGAGACCCAGTACTTC

v_gene: TRBV7-2
j_gene: TRBJ2-5
abundance: few
d_gene: -
CDR3aa: CASAKGIRETQYF
CDR3nt: TGTGCCAGTGCCAAGGGGATCAGGGAGACCCAGTACTTC

v_gene: TRBV2
j_gene: TRBJ2-3
abundance: -
d_gene: TRBD2
CDR3aa: CASIELRIQARGGAQYF
CDR3nt: TGTGCCAGCATCGAACTTAGGATCCAGGCCCGGGGGGGGGCGCAGTATTTT

v_gene: TRBV4-2
j_gene: TRBJ1-2
abundance: few
d_gene: -
CDR3aa: CASSQDTNVDYGYTF
CDR3nt: TGTGCCAGCAGCCAGGACACCAACGTGGACTATGGCTACACCTTC

v_gene: TRBV7-6
j_gene: TRBJ2-1
abundance: -
d_gene: TRBD1
CDR3aa: CASSSGQGPPQEQFF
CDR3nt: TGTGCCAGCAGCTCGGGACAGGGGCCCCCTCAGGAGCAGTTCTTC

v_gene: TRBV7-3
j_gene: TRBJ2-1
abundance: once
d_gene: TRBD2
CDR3aa: CASSRTSRDEQFF
CDR3nt: TGTGCCAGCAGCAGGACTAGCCGGGATGAGCAGTTCTTC

v_gene: TRBV29-1
j_gene: TRBJ1-2
abundance: -
d_gene: -
CDR3aa: CSVVRSGRGYGYTF
CDR3nt: TGCAGCGTTGTACGGTCCGGACGCGGCTATGGCTACACCTTC

v_gene: TRBV29-1
j_gene: TRBJ1-4
abundance: -
d_gene: TRBD1
CDR3aa: CSAGDRGFGPNEKLFF
CDR3nt: TGCAGCGCTGGGGACAGGGGCTTCGGGCCTAATGAAAAACTGTTTTTT

v_gene: TRBV5-1
j_gene: TRBJ1-4
abundance: -
d_gene: -
CDR3aa: CASSFDSKNEKLFF
CDR3nt: TGCGCCAGCAGCTTCGACAGTAAGAATGAAAAACTGTTTTTT

v_gene: TRBV7-2
j_gene: TRBJ2-1
abundance: few
d_gene: TRBD2
CDR3aa: CASSIRGTSGYYNEQFF
CDR3nt: TGTGCCAGCAGCATAAGAGGGACTAGCGGGTACTACAATGAGCAGTTCTTC

v_gene: TRBV2
j_gene: TRBJ2-7
abundance: many
d_gene: -
CDR3aa: CASSENYEQYF
CDR3nt: TGTGCCAGCAGTGAAAACTACGAGCAGTACTTC

v_gene: TRBV12-3/TRBV12-4
j_gene: TRBJ1-2
abundance: -
d_gene: -
CDR3aa: CASSQGRTRYGYTF
CDR3nt: TGTGCCAGCAGTCAAGGACGGACCCGATATGGCTACACCTTC

v_gene: TRBV25-1
j_gene: TRBJ2-7
abundance: -
d_gene: TRBD1
CDR3aa: CASSEFRDRSYEQYF
CDR3nt: TGTGCCAGCAGTGAGTTCCGGGACAGGTCGTACGAGCAGTACTTC

v_gene: TRBV3-1
j_gene: TRBJ2-5
abundance: -
d_gene: TRBD2
CDR3aa: CASSPLRGSGGPQETQYF
CDR3nt: TGTGCCAGCAGCCCCCTTCGGGGAAGCGGGGGGCCCCAAGAGACCCAGTACTTC

v_gene: TRBV13
j_gene: TRBJ1-2
abundance: -
d_gene: TRBD1
CDR3aa: CASSLDQGANGYTF
CDR3nt: TGTGCCAGCAGCTTAGATCAGGGGGCGAATGGCTACACCTTC

v_gene: TRBV7-2
j_gene: TRBJ2-7
abundance: once
d_gene: TRBD2
CDR3aa: CASSRGLASHEQYF
CDR3nt: TGTGCCAGCAGCCGGGGACTAGCGTCCCACGAGCAGTACTTC

v_gene: TRBV12-3/TRBV12-4
j_gene: TRBJ1-6
abundance: -
d_gene: TRBD1
CDR3aa: CASSLDRTHSPLHF
CDR3nt: TGTGCCAGCAGCCTGGACAGGACGCATTCACCCCTCCACTTT

v_gene: TRBV11-3
j_gene: TRBJ1-2
abundance: few
d_gene: -
CDR3aa: CASSLGGLYYTF
CDR3nt: TGTGCCAGCAGCTTAGGCGGGTTGTACTACACCTTC

v_gene: TRBV20-1
j_gene: TRBJ2-7
abundance: -
d_gene: -
CDR3aa: CSAIFGQYYEQYF
CDR3nt: TGCAGTGCTATTTTTGGACAGTACTACGAGCAGTACTTC

v_gene: TRBV28
j_gene: TRBJ2-1
abundance: few
d_gene: -
CDR3aa: CASRPRGLGYNEQFF
CDR3nt: TGTGCCAGCAGACCCAGGGGCTTGGGGTACAATGAGCAGTTCTTC

v_gene: TRBV4-1
j_gene: TRBJ1-1
abundance: few
d_gene: -
CDR3aa: CASSQLRTNYKLAFF
CDR3nt: TGCGCCAGCAGCCAACTTAGGACAAATTATAAACTGGCTTTCTTT

v_gene: TRBV29-1
j_gene: TRBJ1-2
abundance: few
d_gene: TRBD1
CDR3aa: CSAKTGNYGYTF
CDR3nt: TGCAGCGCAAAGACAGGGAACTATGGCTACACCTTC

v_gene: TRBV6-6
j_gene: TRBJ1-1
abundance: -
d_gene: -
CDR3aa: CASSYTQALNTEAFF
CDR3nt: TGTGCCAGCAGTTACACACAGGCGTTGAACACTGAAGCTTTCTTT

v_gene: TRBV5-1
j_gene: TRBJ1-1
abundance: -
d_gene: TRBD1
CDR3aa: CASSFHFETGIEAFF
CDR3nt: TGCGCCAGCAGCTTCCACTTCGAGACAGGGATTGAAGCTTTCTTT

v_gene: TRBV4-3
j_gene: TRBJ1-4
abundance: -
d_gene: -
CDR3aa: CASSQDSAGVNEKLFF
CDR3nt: TGCGCCAGCAGCCAAGATTCGGCCGGTGTTAATGAAAAACTGTTTTTT

v_gene: TRBV24-1
j_gene: TRBJ2-3
abundance: once
d_gene: -
CDR3aa: CATSDLGDSTDTQYF
CDR3nt: TGTGCCACCAGTGATTTGGGGGACAGCACAGATACGCAGTATTTT

v_gene: TRBV29-1
j_gene: TRBJ2-1
abundance: few
d_gene: -
CDR3aa: CSVEENREVSNEQFF
CDR3nt: TGCAGCGTTGAAGAAAACAGGGAAGTTTCCAATGAGCAGTTCTTC

v_gene: TRBV28
j_gene: TRBJ2-7
abundance: -
d_gene: -
CDR3aa: CASGGQRYEQYF
CDR3nt: TGTGCCAGCGGAGGACAGAGATACGAGCAGTACTTC

v_gene: TRBV6-2/TRBV6-3
j_gene: TRBJ1-5
abundance: few
d_gene: -
CDR3aa: CAINSGTNNNQPQHF
CDR3nt: TGTGCCATCAATTCCGGGACAAATAACAATCAGCCCCAGCATTTT

v_gene: TRBV15
j_gene: TRBJ2-7
abundance: many
d_gene: -
CDR3aa: CATSRDNSYEQYF
CDR3nt: TGTGCCACCAGCAGGGACAACTCCTACGAGCAGTACTTC

v_gene: TRBV4-3
j_gene: TRBJ1-2
abundance: -
d_gene: -
CDR3aa: CASSQDGRGYGYTF
CDR3nt: TGTGCCAGCAGCCAAGACGGCAGGGGCTATGGCTACACCTTC

v_gene: TRBV14
j_gene: TRBJ1-3
abundance: -
d_gene: -
CDR3aa: CASSLRGGAGSGNTIYF
CDR3nt: TGTGCCAGCAGCCTCCGAGGAGGGGCCGGCTCTGGAAACACCATATATTTT

v_gene: TRBV20-1
j_gene: TRBJ2-3
abundance: few
d_gene: -
CDR3aa: CSAKGLYTDTQYF
CDR3nt: TGCAGTGCTAAGGGACTGTACACAGATACGCAGTATTTT

v_gene: TRBV4-3
j_gene: TRBJ2-6
abundance: few
d_gene: TRBD2
CDR3aa: CASSREVAIPGANVLTF
CDR3nt: TGCGCCAGCAGTCGGGAGGTCGCCATCCCTGGGGCCAACGTCCTGACTTTC

v_gene: TRBV10-3
j_gene: TRBJ1-1
abundance: few
d_gene: -
CDR3aa: CAITDRMNTEAFF
CDR3nt: TGTGCCATCACTGATAGGATGAACACTGAAGCTTTCTTT

v_gene: TRBV18
j_gene: TRBJ2-6
abundance: -
d_gene: -
CDR3aa: CASSPPRTSGANVLTF
CDR3nt: TGTGCCAGCTCACCACCGAGGACCTCTGGGGCCAACGTCCTGACTTTC

v_gene: TRBV20-1
j_gene: TRBJ2-7
abundance: -
d_gene: -
CDR3aa: CSARDPQGPGYEQYF
CDR3nt: TGCAGTGCTAGAGATCCCCAGGGTCCAGGGTACGAGCAGTACTTC

v_gene: TRBV14
j_gene: TRBJ1-1
abundance: -
d_gene: -
CDR3aa: CASSQHADREAFF
CDR3nt: TGTGCCAGCAGCCAGCACGCCGACAGAGAAGCTTTCTTT

v_gene: TRBV12-3/TRBV12-4
j_gene: TRBJ2-1
abundance: -
d_gene: -
CDR3aa: CASSWTTLGEQFF
CDR3nt: TGTGCCAGCAGTTGGACTACCTTAGGAGAGCAGTTCTTC